The 13 T cell receptor beta chains below come from one sample, sequenced in a study of technical replicates of blood from several donors. This table comes from immunoSEQ multiplex PCR, and its TCRdb copy is limited to in-frame clones, with some not included. Of 50,000 to 75,000 clones detected, 90% to 95% appear once; the ten largest clones hold around 4.2%. Sequences were obtained from PBMCs. These receptors all come from a human donor in good health. Some clones in this sample may be carry-over from other donors' samples.

This chain joins TRBV6-5 and TRBJ1-6; maybe TRBD1 (5 bases). The CDR3 covers 13 residues. The germline gives CDR1 MNHEY, CDR2 SVGAGI. The V and J ends lost 7 bases and 10 bases respectively, with 14 bases between them. Here the CDR3 reads CASNPNGGSPLHF. CDR3 bases: TGTGCCAGCAACCCCAACGGGGGATCACCCCTCCACTTT.

The CDR3 DNA reads as TGTGCCAGCAGCTTAAAAGGGGAGGACACTGAAGCTTTCTTT. It codes for CASSLKGEDTEAFF. This chain joins TRBV7-2 and TRBJ1-1; TRBD1 is a possible D gene (5 bases). The CDR3 covers 14 residues. Germline values: CDR1 SGHTA, CDR2 FQGNSA. V lost 2 bases and J lost 3, with 10 bases in between.

The chain joins TRBV6-4 to TRBJ2-1, with 7 bases matching TRBD2. The ends lost 4 bases at V and 5 bases at J; junction bases unmatched: 8. Looked up from germline, CDR1 is MRHNA and CDR2 is SNTAGT. The CDR3 covers 15 residues. CDR3 sequence (DNA): TGTGCCAGCAGTGCGGATGCGGGAGCCCACAATGAGCAGTTCTTC. Its translation is CASSADAGAHNEQFF.

V is TRBV29-1 and J is TRBJ2-3; a possible D gene is TRBD2 (5 bases). Trimming removed 4 bases at V and 2 bases at J, with 10 bases between. CDR1 and CDR2 (germline): SQVTM, ANQGSEA. The CDR3 consists of 13 residues. The CDR3 loop is CSVAPGTTDTQYF. The CDR3 DNA sequence: TGCAGCGTTGCTCCGGGAACCACAGATACGCAGTATTTT.

J is TRBJ1-2 and V is TRBV7-2, with a possible D match to TRBD1 (5 bases). The germline gives CDR1 SGHTA, CDR2 FQGNSA. CDR3 length equals 16 residues. V dropped 1 base and J dropped 0 bases, with 12 bases sitting between them. CDR3 DNA: TGTGCCAGCAGCTTAGGTCGCCAGGGCGCTAACTATGGCTACACCTTC. Translation: CASSLGRQGANYGYTF.

The gene calls are TRBV7-3 and TRBJ1-1; D is undetermined. The V gene lost 2 bases and the J gene lost 10 bases, with 14 bases spanning the gap. There are 13 residues in the CDR3. The V gene's germline CDR1 is SGHTA and CDR2 FQGTGA. CDR3 sequence: CASSLYGRDGAFF. CDR3 in DNA: TGTGCCAGCAGCTTATATGGGCGAGATGGAGCTTTCTTT.

The chain combines TRBV7-8 with TRBJ2-3, with 9 bases that match TRBD2. Trimming cost V 5 bases and J 3 bases; bases outside gene matches: 12. The CDR3 sequence is 17 residues long. CDR1 and CDR2 from the germline V gene are SGHVS and FQNEAQ. In DNA form, the CDR3 reads TGTGCCAGCAGCAGCGGGGGGAGGAGCGGGAGAACAGATACGCAGTATTTT. The encoded protein is CASSSGGRSGRTDTQYF.

Only one count was recorded for this clone. J is TRBJ1-2 and V is TRBV27, with 9 bases matching TRBD1. The CDR3 loop spans 19 amino acids. Germline loops: CDR1 MNHEY, CDR2 SMNVEV (reference sequence). V lost 3 bases to trimming and J lost 6 bases; unmatched junction nucleotides: 20. The CDR3 sequence is CASSFRGNNRGRPGNGYTF. CDR3 DNA: TGTGCCAGCAGTTTCCGTGGGAACAACAGGGGGCGCCCAGGGAATGGCTACACCTTC.

The V and J genes are TRBV7-2 and TRBJ2-1; D gene uncertain. Germline V lookup: CDR1 SGHTA, CDR2 FQGNSA. This CDR3 region has 15 residues. With 7 bases removed from V and 0 bases from J, the gap between germline ends came to 13 bases. This CDR3 is CASITTPSSYNEQFF. CDR3 DNA sequence: TGTGCCAGCATTACGACTCCTAGCTCCTACAATGAGCAGTTCTTC.

The rearrangement joins TRBV21-1 to TRBJ1-1; no check of the table's D call, TRBD1, against the DNA was made. TRBV21-1 is labeled a pseudogene. The CDR3 spans 13 residues. CDR3 amino acids: CASKRQANTEAFF. CDR3 coding DNA: TGTGCCAGCAAGCGACAGGCGAACACTGAAGCTTTCTTT.

This chain uses TRBV7-2 with TRBJ1-1, with a weak D call TRBD1 (5 bases). V was clipped by 5 bases and J by 0 bases, with 7 bases between them. Per germline, CDR1 SGHTA and CDR2 FQGNSA. The CDR3 runs 13 residues. The CDR3 loop is CASSPDMNTEAFF. The CDR3 DNA reads as TGTGCCAGCAGCCCGGACATGAACACTGAAGCTTTCTTT.

The gene calls are TRBV19 and TRBJ1-1; no firm D call. The germline V and J ends were trimmed by 3 bases and 1 base, with 6 bases remaining between them. The CDR3 is 13 amino acids. From germline, CDR1 is LNHDA and CDR2 SQIVND (reference sequence). The CDR3 region is CASSMRENTEAFF. The DNA of the CDR3 is TGTGCCAGTAGTATGAGGGAGAACACTGAAGCTTTCTTT.

The rearrangement links TRBV5-3 to TRBJ2-1, with D uncertain. TRBV5-3 is an open reading frame, and its role is uncertain. CDR3 size: 12 residues. V shed 2 bases and J shed 11 bases, with 11 bases lying between them. In nucleotides, the CDR3 is TGTGCCAGAAGCTTCTTTAGTAATAAGCAGTTCTTC. This encodes CARSFFSNKQFF.